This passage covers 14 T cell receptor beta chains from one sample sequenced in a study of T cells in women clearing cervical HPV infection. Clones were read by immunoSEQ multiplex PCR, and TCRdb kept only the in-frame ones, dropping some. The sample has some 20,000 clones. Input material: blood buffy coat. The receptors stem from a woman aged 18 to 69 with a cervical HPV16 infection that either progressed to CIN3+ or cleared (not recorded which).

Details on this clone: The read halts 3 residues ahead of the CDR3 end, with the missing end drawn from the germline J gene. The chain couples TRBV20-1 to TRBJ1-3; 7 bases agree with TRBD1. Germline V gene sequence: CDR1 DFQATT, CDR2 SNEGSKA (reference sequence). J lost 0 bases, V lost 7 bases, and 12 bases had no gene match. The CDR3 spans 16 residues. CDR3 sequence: CSGIAAGQVSGNTIYF. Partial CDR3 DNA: TGCAGTGGGATAGCGGCTGGACAGGTCTCTGGAAACACC.

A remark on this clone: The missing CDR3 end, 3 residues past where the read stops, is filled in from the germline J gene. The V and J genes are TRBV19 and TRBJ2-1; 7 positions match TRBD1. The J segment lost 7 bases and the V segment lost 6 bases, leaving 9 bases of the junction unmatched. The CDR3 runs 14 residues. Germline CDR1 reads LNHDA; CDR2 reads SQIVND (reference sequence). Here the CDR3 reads CASRANRGRNEQFF. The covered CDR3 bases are TGTGCCAGTAGGGCTAACAGGGGCAGGAATGAG. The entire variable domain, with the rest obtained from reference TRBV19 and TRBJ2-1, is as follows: DGGITQSPKYLFRKEGQNVTLSCEQNLNHDAMYWYRQDPGQGLRLIYYSQIVNDFQKGDIAEGYSVSREKKESFPLTVTSAQKNPTAFYLCASRANRGRNEQFFGPGTRLTVL.

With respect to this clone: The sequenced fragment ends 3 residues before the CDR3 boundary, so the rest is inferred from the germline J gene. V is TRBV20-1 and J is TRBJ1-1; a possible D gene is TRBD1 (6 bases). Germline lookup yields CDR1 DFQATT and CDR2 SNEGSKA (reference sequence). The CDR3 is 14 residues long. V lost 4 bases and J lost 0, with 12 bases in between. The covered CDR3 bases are TGCAGTGCTAAAAGGGACATGATGAACACTGAA. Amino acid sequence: CSAKRDMMNTE. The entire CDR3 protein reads CSAKRDMMNTEAFF.

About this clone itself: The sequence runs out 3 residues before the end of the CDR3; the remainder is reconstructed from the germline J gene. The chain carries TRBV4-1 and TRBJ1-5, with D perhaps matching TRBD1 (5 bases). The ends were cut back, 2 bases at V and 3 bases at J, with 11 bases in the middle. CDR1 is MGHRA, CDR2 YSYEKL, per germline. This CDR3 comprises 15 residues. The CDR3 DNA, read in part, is TGCGCCAGCAGCCAACTGGGACTTATCAATCAGCCC. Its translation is CASSQLGLINQP. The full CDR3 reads CASSQLGLINQPQHF.

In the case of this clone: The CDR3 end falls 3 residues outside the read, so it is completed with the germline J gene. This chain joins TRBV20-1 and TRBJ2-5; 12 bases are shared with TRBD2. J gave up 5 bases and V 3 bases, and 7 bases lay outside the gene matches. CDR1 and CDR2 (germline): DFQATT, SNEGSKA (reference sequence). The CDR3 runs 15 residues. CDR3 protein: CSARDPGTSGETQYF. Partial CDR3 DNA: TGCAGTGCTAGGGACCCCGGGACTAGCGGGGAGACC.

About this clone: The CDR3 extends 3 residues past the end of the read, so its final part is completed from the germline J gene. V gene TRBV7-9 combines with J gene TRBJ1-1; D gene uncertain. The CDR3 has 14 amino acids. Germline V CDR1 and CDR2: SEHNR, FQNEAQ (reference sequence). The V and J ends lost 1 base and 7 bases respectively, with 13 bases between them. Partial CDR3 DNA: TGTGCCAGCAGCTTAGTTCCGCAGGTCCTTGAA. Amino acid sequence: CASSLVPQVLE. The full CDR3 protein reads CASSLVPQVLEAFF.

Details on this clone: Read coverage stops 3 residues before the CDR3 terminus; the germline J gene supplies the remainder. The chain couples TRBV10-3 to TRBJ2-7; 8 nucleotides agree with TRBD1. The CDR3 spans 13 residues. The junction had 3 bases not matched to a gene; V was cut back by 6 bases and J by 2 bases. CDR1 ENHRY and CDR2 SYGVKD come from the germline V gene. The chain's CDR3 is CAIRGQATYEQYF. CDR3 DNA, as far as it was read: TGTGCCATCAGGGGACAGGCGACCTACGAG.

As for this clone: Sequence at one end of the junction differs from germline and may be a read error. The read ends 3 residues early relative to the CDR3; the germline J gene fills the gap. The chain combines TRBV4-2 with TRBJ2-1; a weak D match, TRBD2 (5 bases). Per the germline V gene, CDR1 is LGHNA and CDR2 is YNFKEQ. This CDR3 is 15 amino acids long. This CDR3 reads CASSQSPSNYNEQFF. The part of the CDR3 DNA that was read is TGCGCCAGCAGCCAATCCCCTAGCAACTACAATGAG.

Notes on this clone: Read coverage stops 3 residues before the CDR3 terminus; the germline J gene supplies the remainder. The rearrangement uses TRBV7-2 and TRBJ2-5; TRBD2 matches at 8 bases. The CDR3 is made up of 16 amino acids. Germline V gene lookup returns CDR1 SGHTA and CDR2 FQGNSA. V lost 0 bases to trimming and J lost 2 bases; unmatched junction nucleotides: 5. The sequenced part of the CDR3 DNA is TGTGCCAGCAGCTTAGCAGCGGGGGTAGGGCAAGAGACC. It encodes CASSLAAGVGQET. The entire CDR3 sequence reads CASSLAAGVGQETQYF.

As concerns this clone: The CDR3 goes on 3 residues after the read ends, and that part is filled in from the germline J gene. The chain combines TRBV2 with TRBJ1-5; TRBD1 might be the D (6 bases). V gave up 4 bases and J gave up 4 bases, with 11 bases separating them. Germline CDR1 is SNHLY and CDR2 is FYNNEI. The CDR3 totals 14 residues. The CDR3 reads CASSVGAPNQPQHF. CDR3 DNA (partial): TGTGCCAGCAGTGTGGGGGCTCCTAATCAGCCC.

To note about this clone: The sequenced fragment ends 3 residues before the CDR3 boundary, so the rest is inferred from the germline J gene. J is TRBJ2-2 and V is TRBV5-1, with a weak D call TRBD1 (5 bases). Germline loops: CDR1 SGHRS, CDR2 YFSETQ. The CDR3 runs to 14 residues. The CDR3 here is CASSLGGTNEKLFF. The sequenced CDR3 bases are TGCGCCAGCAGCTTGGGGGGCACTAATGAAAAG.

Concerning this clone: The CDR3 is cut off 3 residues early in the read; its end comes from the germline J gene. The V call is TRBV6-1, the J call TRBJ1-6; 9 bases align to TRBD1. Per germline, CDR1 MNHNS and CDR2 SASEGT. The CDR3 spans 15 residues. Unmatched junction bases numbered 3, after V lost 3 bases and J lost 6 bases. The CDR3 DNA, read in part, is TGTGCCAGCAGTGAGGCGGGACAGGGTAATTCACCC. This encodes CASSEAGQGNSP. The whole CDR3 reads CASSEAGQGNSPLHF.

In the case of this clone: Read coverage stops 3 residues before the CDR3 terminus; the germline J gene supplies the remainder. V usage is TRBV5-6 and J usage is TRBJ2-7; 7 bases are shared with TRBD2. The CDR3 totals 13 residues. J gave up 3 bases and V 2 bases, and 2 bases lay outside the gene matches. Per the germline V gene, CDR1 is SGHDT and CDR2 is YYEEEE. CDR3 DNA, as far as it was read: TGTGCCAGCAGCTTCGGGGGGAACTACGAG. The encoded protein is CASSFGGNYE. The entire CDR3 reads CASSFGGNYEQYF.

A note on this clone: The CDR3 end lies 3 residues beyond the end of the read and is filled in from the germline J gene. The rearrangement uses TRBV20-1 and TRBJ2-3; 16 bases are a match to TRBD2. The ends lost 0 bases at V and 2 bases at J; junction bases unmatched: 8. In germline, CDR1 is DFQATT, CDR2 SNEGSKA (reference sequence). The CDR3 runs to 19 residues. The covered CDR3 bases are TGCAGTGCTAGAGATTTGGGACTAGCGGGGGGGTCTGACACAGATACG. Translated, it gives CSARDLGLAGGSDTDT. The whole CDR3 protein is CSARDLGLAGGSDTDTQYF.